The 9 T cell receptor beta chains given below trace back to one sample, sequenced in a study of blood T cells in healthy people across ages. Primers used in a second PCR of about 6 to 11 cycles were a sample-barcoded 5' primer and a J-beta primer mix. TCRdb fed the 5' RACE reads into MiXCR, producing one record per CDR3 protein. The table has 600,000 to 1,000,000 distinct CDR3 sequences, about 25% seen once; the top ten hold under 4.5%. These data were also reused for a study on T cells of mothers and their children.

Sequenced input: blood. The receptors stem from a boy aged 10-17 years in good health.

V and J are TRBV7-8 and TRBJ2-5; D is perhaps TRBD2 (7 bases). CDR1 SGHVS and CDR2 FQNEAQ come from the germline V gene. V shed 3 bases and J shed 0 bases, with 26 bases lying between them. The length of the CDR3 is 20 residues. This CDR3 reads CASSFPFGGGRFQYQETQYF. The CDR3 DNA follows: TGTGCCAGCAGCTTTCCTTTCGGCGGGGGCCGATTCCAGTACCAAGAGACCCAGTACTTC.

CDR3 amino acids: CASSEGTISYTEAFF. In DNA form, the CDR3 reads TGTGCCAGCAGTGAAGGTACAATAAGCTACACTGAAGCTTTCTTT. This chain connects TRBV2 to TRBJ1-1; no clear D. V lost 1 base and J 3 bases, leaving 12 bases between the germline ends. This CDR3 is 15 amino acids long. The germline V gene encodes CDR1 SNHLY and CDR2 FYNNEI.

On this clonotype itself: Germline is not matched at one junction end, which may reflect a read error. This chain links TRBV12-3 or TRBV12-4 with TRBJ2-3, with no clear D. There are 11 residues in the CDR3. The DNA of the CDR3 is TGTGCCAGCAGTTATACAGATGCGCAGTATTTT. Translated: CASSYTDAQYF.

V is TRBV7-3 and J is TRBJ1-1; 9 bases are shared with TRBD1. The CDR3 extends over 14 amino acids. CDR1 and CDR2 from the germline V gene are SGHTA and FQGTGA. With V trimmed by 4 bases and J by 4 bases, 4 bases remained unmatched. The CDR3 loop is CASSSMGQGTEAFF. CDR3 DNA: TGTGCCAGCAGCTCAATGGGACAGGGCACTGAAGCTTTCTTT.

This clonotype was picked up a small number of times. The gene calls are TRBV6-1 and TRBJ1-4, with D possibly matching TRBD1 (5 bases). The length of the CDR3 is 16 residues. In germline, CDR1 is MNHNS, CDR2 SASEGT. Trimming stripped 6 bases from V and 3 bases from J, with 17 bases between. This CDR3 reads CASSPGPDGANEKLFF. In nucleotides, the CDR3 is TGTGCCAGCAGCCCGGGGCCCGACGGAGCTAATGAAAAACTGTTTTTT.

This clonotype was seen more than once but under ten times. Its ends do not fully match the called genes, so a read error is possible. The rearrangement uses TRBV6-2 or TRBV6-3 and TRBJ1-2; a weak D match, TRBD1 (5 bases). This CDR3 contains 14 residues. CDR1 and CDR2 from the germline V gene are MNHEY and SVGEGT. The CDR3 bases are TGTGCCAGCAGTTACTCGCGGGGCCGATATGGCCACACCTTC. Translation: CASSYSRGRYGHTF.

This clonotype showed up just a few times. The CDR3 DNA follows: TGCAGCGTGCCCGGGACAGGGGATGAAAAACTGTTTTTT. Residues: CSVPGTGDEKLFF. This rearrangement joins TRBV29-1 to TRBJ1-4; 10 nucleotides agree with TRBD1. The CDR3 extends over 13 amino acids. J gave up 6 bases and V 6 bases, and 4 bases lay outside the gene matches. Germline V lookup: CDR1 SQVTM, CDR2 ANQGSEA.

This clonotype was counted a few times. This chain uses TRBV29-1 with TRBJ2-1; TRBD2 matches 7 bases. V shed 6 bases, J shed 9 bases, and the junction held 11 bases outside the gene matches. The CDR3 is made up of 13 amino acids. Germline CDR1 and CDR2: SQVTM and ANQGSEA. CDR3 residues: CSVTSASMSEQFF. CDR3 DNA sequence: TGCAGCGTCACTAGCGCGAGTATGAGTGAGCAGTTCTTC.

This clonotype has only a few counts. This chain uses TRBV20-1 with TRBJ1-3; possibly TRBD1 for D (5 bases). Germline V gives CDR1 DFQATT, CDR2 SNEGSKA (reference sequence). The CDR3 is 17 amino acids. Trimming shortened V by 4 bases and J by 4 bases, and 23 bases separated the two germline ends. The CDR3 nucleotides read TGCAGTGCTATGTCGTCCCCACTGGGGGGGACGGGAAACACCATATATTTT. Its translation: CSAMSSPLGGTGNTIYF.